This is a list of T cell receptor beta chains from one sample in a study of early T cells in non-severe SARS-CoV-2 infection. TCRdb used MiXCR to reprocess the 5' RACE reads, holding one entry per CDR3 protein. The sample consists of some 56,000 distinct CDR3 sequences, roughly 16% of them appearing once. This material consisted of whole blood, taken at baseline. The receptors shown here come from an adult who was a healthcare worker with PCR-confirmed SARS-CoV-2 infection or an uninfected control (not recorded which). The CDR3 runs from the conserved cysteine through the conserved F or W. D genes are given only for firm matches. Clone size is given for some rows only: seen once, a few or many times, or a class if the clone is expanded.

j_call clone_size d_call v_call cdr3_nt cdr3_aa
TRBJ2-5 - TRBD2 TRBV6-1 TGTGCCAGCAGTGCGACTAGCGGGAGAGAGACCCAGTACTTC CASSATSGRETQYF
TRBJ2-1 - TRBD1 TRBV18 TGTGCCAGCTCACCGTACAGACAGGGGGGCTACAATGAGCAGTTCTTC CASSPYRQGGYNEQFF
TRBJ2-7 few - TRBV7-9 TGTGCCAGCACCAAGGAGGCCCTGTCCTACGAGCAGTACTTC CASTKEALSYEQYF
TRBJ2-7 - TRBD2 TRBV3-1 TGTGCCAGCAGCCAAGCTCTAGCGGGGGCCACCTACGAGCAGTACTTC CASSQALAGATYEQYF
TRBJ2-1 few - TRBV2 TGTGCCAGCAGTGTGGCGGGGAGCTCCTACAATGAGCAGTTCTTC CASSVAGSSYNEQFF
TRBJ2-7 - - TRBV12-3/TRBV12-4 TGTGCCAGCAGTTTGACTTTCTCTAGCTCCTACGAGCAGTACTTC CASSLTFSSSYEQYF
TRBJ2-3 few - TRBV5-1 TGCGCCAGCGGAGGCTCCCCCACAGATACGCAGTATTTT CASGGSPTDTQYF
TRBJ2-7 few - TRBV20-1 TGCAGTGCTAGGGCGGGGAATACCTACGAGCAGTACTTC CSARAGNTYEQYF
TRBJ1-1 - TRBD1 TRBV7-9 TGTGCCAGCAGCGGAACAACAGGGGCGGGGGACACTGAAGCTTTCTTT CASSGTTGAGDTEAFF
TRBJ1-6 few - TRBV27 TGTGCCAGCCCAGAGGGGGTGGATTCACCCCTCCACTTT CASPEGVDSPLHF
TRBJ2-7 many TRBD1 TRBV28 TGTGCCAGCAGTCCCACCGGGACAGGGGCCTACGAGCAGTACTTC CASSPTGTGAYEQYF
TRBJ2-3 many - TRBV29-1 TGCAGCGTTGTAGGCCGGAGTCGCACAGATACGCAGTATTTT CSVVGRSRTDTQYF
TRBJ2-5 - TRBD2 TRBV28 TGTGCCAGCAGTCCCCACGGACTAGCGGAAGAGACCCGGTACTTC CASSPHGLAEETRYF
TRBJ2-3 many TRBD1 TRBV2 TGTGCCAGCAGCCCCGGACAGGCAGCAGATACGCAGTATTTT CASSPGQAADTQYF
TRBJ2-5 many TRBD2 TRBV7-3 TGTGCCAGCAGCTTAACAGGCGGGGGAGAGACCCAGTACTTC CASSLTGGGETQYF
TRBJ2-5 few TRBD2 TRBV28 TGTGCCAGCAGTTTGGGACGAGGGACTAGCGGGGGCCAAGAGACCCAGTACTTC CASSLGRGTSGGQETQYF
TRBJ2-7 - - TRBV12-3/TRBV12-4 TGTGCCAGCAGAGATCGGGGTCAGCAGTACTTC CASRDRGQQYF
TRBJ2-2 - - TRBV4-1 TGCGCCAGCAGCCGGACGTTCCGTGATGACGGGGAGCTGTTTTTT CASSRTFRDDGELFF
TRBJ2-2 few - TRBV4-2 TGTGCCAGCAGCCTAAATACCCACACCGGGGAGCTGTTTTTT CASSLNTHTGELFF
TRBJ2-1 few TRBD2 TRBV4-1 TGCGCCAGCAGCCAAGCCCTAGCGGGGGGGCGAGATGAGCAGTTCTTC CASSQALAGGRDEQFF
TRBJ2-5 - - TRBV4-1 TGCGCCAGCAGCCAAGAGGATTCGCACCGGGGGACCCAGTACTTC CASSQEDSHRGTQYF
TRBJ2-7 - - TRBV12-3/TRBV12-4 TGTGCCAGCAGCCAGACAGCTAGCTCCTACGAGCAGTACTTC CASSQTASSYEQYF
TRBJ1-2 - TRBD1 TRBV12-3/TRBV12-4 TGTGCCAGCAGCCCCGGGACAGGGGATTTCATTGGCTACACCTTC CASSPGTGDFIGYTF
TRBJ2-3 few - TRBV6-2/TRBV6-3 TGTGCCAGCAGTTACCGGGACTCGAGGCGGCATACGCAGTATTTT CASSYRDSRRHTQYF
TRBJ2-1 - TRBD2 TRBV5-1 TGCGCCAGCAGCTTAGGACTAGCGGGTGACTACAATGAGCAGTTCTTC CASSLGLAGDYNEQFF
TRBJ2-5 few - TRBV5-1 TGCGCCAGCAGCCCCCACTTGGCCCATCAAGAGACCCAGTACTTC CASSPHLAHQETQYF
TRBJ2-4 - TRBD2 TRBV12-3/TRBV12-4 TGTGCCAGCAGTTCCGGGGGGGGATGGGTAAGGCAATTC CASSSGGGWVRQF
TRBJ2-7 few TRBD2 TRBV3-1 TGTGCCAGCAGCCTCGGACTAGCGGGGTCCTACGAGCAGTACTTC CASSLGLAGSYEQYF
TRBJ1-1 - - TRBV5-4 TGTGCCAGCAGAAACAGGGACAAGAACACTGAAGCTTTCTTT CASRNRDKNTEAFF
TRBJ1-2 - - TRBV6-6 TGTGCCAGCAGTTACTCGATTCGGAGCCCCGATGGCTACACCTTC CASSYSIRSPDGYTF
TRBJ2-1 - - TRBV7-9 TGTGCCAGCACCCCGTCCCTTTTTGACCAGTTCTTC CASTPSLFDQFF
TRBJ1-5 - - TRBV20-1 TGCAGTGCTAGAGATCGGCGGGGCAATCAGCCCCAGCATTTT CSARDRRGNQPQHF
TRBJ1-6 medium-sized TRBD1 TRBV2 TGTGCCAGCTACAGCGCGCAGGGGGCCAATTCACCCCTCCACTTT CASYSAQGANSPLHF
TRBJ2-7 few TRBD2 TRBV20-1 TGCAGTGCTAGAACCCGGACTAGCGGGAAAGAGCAGTACTTC CSARTRTSGKEQYF
TRBJ2-1 few - TRBV27 TGTGCCAGCAGTTTATCGCCCGGGGGTAGGGAGCAGTTCTTC CASSLSPGGREQFF
TRBJ2-6 many TRBD1 TRBV7-2 TGTGCCAGCAGCCCGACAGGGACTGGGGCCAACGTCCTGACTTTC CASSPTGTGANVLTF
TRBJ2-7 few TRBD2 TRBV6-5 TGTGCCAGCAGTTGGCTAGCGGGAGTCTACGAGCAGTACTTC CASSWLAGVYEQYF
TRBJ2-7 medium-sized - TRBV7-8 TGTGCCAGCAGCTTAGGAGAGGCTGGAGGGTACTTC CASSLGEAGGYF
TRBJ2-7 - - TRBV7-2 TGTGCCAGCAGCTTGAACAAAGTGAGGGGGCAGTACTTC CASSLNKVRGQYF
TRBJ2-1 few TRBD2 TRBV27 TGTGCCAGCAGTTCGGGCGGGGGGGCATACAATGAGCAGTTCTTC CASSSGGGAYNEQFF